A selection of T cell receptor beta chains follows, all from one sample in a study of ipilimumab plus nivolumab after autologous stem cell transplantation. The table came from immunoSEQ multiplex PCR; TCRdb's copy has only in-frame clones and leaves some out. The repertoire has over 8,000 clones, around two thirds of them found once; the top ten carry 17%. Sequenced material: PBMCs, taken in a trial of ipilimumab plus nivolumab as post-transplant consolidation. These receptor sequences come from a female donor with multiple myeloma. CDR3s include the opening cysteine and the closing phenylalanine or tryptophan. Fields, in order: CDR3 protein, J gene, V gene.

CDR3aa: CASSQTGLSSYNEQFF
j_gene: TRBJ2-1
v_gene: TRBV5-1

CDR3aa: CASSLGGTQETQYF
j_gene: TRBJ2-5
v_gene: TRBV11-1

CDR3aa: CASSGAPTDTQYF
j_gene: TRBJ2-3
v_gene: TRBV19

CDR3aa: CAISGTSGSGGLYEQYF
j_gene: TRBJ2-7
v_gene: TRBV10-3

CDR3aa: CASGSYIEAAYGYTF
j_gene: TRBJ1-2
v_gene: TRBV27

CDR3aa: CASSEYQDLGEQYF
j_gene: TRBJ2-7
v_gene: TRBV2

CDR3aa: CASSLGRGSTFEQFF
j_gene: TRBJ2-1
v_gene: TRBV13

CDR3aa: CASSIPSGAQYF
j_gene: TRBJ2-7
v_gene: TRBV27

CDR3aa: CASSGRGGDSYNEQFF
j_gene: TRBJ2-1
v_gene: TRBV5-1

CDR3aa: CASSPAGGAYNEQFF
j_gene: TRBJ2-1
v_gene: TRBV6-5

CDR3aa: CASSLRGVDTHYEQYF
j_gene: TRBJ2-7
v_gene: TRBV28

CDR3aa: CSGIAGAGDTQYF
j_gene: TRBJ2-3
v_gene: TRBV29-1

CDR3aa: CASNGARGTEAFF
j_gene: TRBJ1-1
v_gene: TRBV28

CDR3aa: CATSSPPGSTEAFF
j_gene: TRBJ1-1
v_gene: TRBV15

CDR3aa: CALRRDSGSYEQYF
j_gene: TRBJ2-7
v_gene: TRBV10-3

CDR3aa: CASSIWGNTEAFF
j_gene: TRBJ1-1
v_gene: TRBV19

CDR3aa: CASSEARGAYGYTF
j_gene: TRBJ1-2
v_gene: TRBV2